This T cell receptor (beta chain) was sequenced during a study of cytomegalovirus exposure and HLA in healthy donors. In its sample, this clone was seen a few times. Its antigen remains unidentified. The CDR3 consists of 15 residues. With 3 bases clipped from V and 4 bases from J, the junction kept 8 bases outside the gene matches. Germline CDR1 is SGHAT and CDR2 is FQNNGV. Vbeta (60) and Jbeta (13) primers were used in the PCR. Profiled with immunoSEQ multiplex PCR; TCRdb holds only in-frame clones, not every one. This table holds roughly 120,000 clones, approximately 86% found once. General study results and limits: When a later analysis compared HLA-associated TCR beta chains with equally common others, the HLA-associated chains turned out to be more clonally expanded and to have lower generation probabilities. In a later analysis, several top co-occurrence clusters appeared linked to parvovirus B19, influenza, CMV and Epstein-Barr virus. Three chains tied to CMV proved CMV antigen-specific in vitro.

V is TRBV11-2 and J is TRBJ1-1; TRBD1 matches at 7 bases. The receptor's source is a man aged 35 to 55 in good health and CMV-seronegative. The sequenced material came from PBMCs. The CDR3 is CASSLTGLKGTEAFF. The CDR3 region has the DNA TGTGCCAGCAGCTTGACAGGGTTGAAGGGCACTGAAGCTTTCTTT.